These 32 T cell receptor beta chains were all obtained from the same sample, sequenced in a study of shared T cell receptors in the human thymus. Assay: immunoSEQ multiplex PCR; the TCRdb copy retains only in-frame clones and omits some. The sample lists about 660,000 clones, over 75% seen once, with about 0.01% in the top ten. This sample also belongs to another study, concerning human thymus T cells.

The sequencing sample was made of thymocytes. The receptors stem from a boy younger than two with a congenital heart defect.

V gene TRBV19 combines with J gene TRBJ1-1; TRBD1 matches at 7 bases. Germline values: CDR1 LNHDA, CDR2 SQIVND (reference sequence). This CDR3 has 18 residues. Trimming took 7 bases from V and 1 from J; bases not matched to a gene: 18. The CDR3 reads CASTHRQGRLRGNTEAFF. Here the CDR3 DNA reads TGTGCCAGTACTCATCGACAGGGACGTCTTCGAGGGAACACTGAAGCTTTCTTT. The entire variable domain, with the rest obtained from reference TRBV19 and TRBJ1-1, is as follows: DGGITQSPKYLFRKEGQNVTLSCEQNLNHDAMYWYRQDPGQGLRLIYYSQIVNDFQKGDIAEGYSVSREKKESFPLTVTSAQKNPTAFYLCASTHRQGRLRGNTEAFFGQGTRLTVV.

The chain employs TRBV19 and TRBJ1-1; TRBD1 might be the D (5 bases). From germline, CDR1 is LNHDA and CDR2 SQIVND (reference sequence). The CDR3 has 16 amino acids. Trimming pared 3 bases from V and 1 base from J, leaving 15 bases between. DNA for the CDR3: TGTGCCAGTAGTATTCTTGGGGGGTTTGGGAACACTGAAGCTTTCTTT. This codes for CASSILGGFGNTEAFF.

This chain uses TRBV28 with TRBJ1-5; maybe TRBD1 (6 bases). CDR1 is MDHEN, CDR2 SYDVKM, per germline. V was cut by 6 bases and J by 2 bases, with 32 bases left in between. The CDR3 loop spans 21 amino acids. The CDR3 region has the DNA TGTGCCAGCAGCCCACTCTCGGAAGAACCAGCCGGGGGGCGACGCAATCAGCCCCAGCATTTT. This encodes CASSPLSEEPAGGRRNQPQHF.

The rearrangement links TRBV4-2 to TRBJ2-3; 9 bases fit TRBD2. The trim removed 4 bases at V and 1 base at J, leaving 18 bases unmatched. CDR1 is LGHNA and CDR2 is YNFKEQ in the germline V gene. The CDR3 runs 20 residues. CDR3 residues: CASSPWKSAGGRFGTDTQYF. The CDR3 region has the DNA TGTGCCAGCAGCCCCTGGAAATCGGCGGGAGGGCGTTTCGGCACAGATACGCAGTATTTT.

This chain links TRBV27 with TRBJ2-3, with a weak D call TRBD2 (6 bases). Trimming stripped 2 bases from V and 2 bases from J, with 14 bases between. This CDR3 contains 16 residues. CDR1 MNHEY and CDR2 SMNVEV come from the germline V gene (reference sequence). The CDR3 DNA follows: TGTGCCAGCAGTTTAGCGCGCGGGATTGACACAGATACGCAGTATTTT. Translation gives CASSLARGIDTDTQYF.

The chain carries TRBV11-2 and TRBJ2-3, with D maybe TRBD1 (6 bases). Deletions cut 5 bases from V and 0 bases from J, with 15 bases between. The CDR3 spans 16 residues. The germline CDR1 and CDR2 sequences are SGHAT and FQNNGV. The CDR3: CASSMTRDISTDTQYF. The CDR3 DNA reads TGTGCCAGCAGCATGACCCGGGACATTAGCACAGATACGCAGTATTTT.

The chain combines TRBV6-1 with TRBJ2-1; 8 bases match TRBD1. Germline values: CDR1 MNHNS, CDR2 SASEGT. The CDR3 consists of 14 residues. V was clipped by 8 bases and J by 5 bases; unmatched bases: 8. The DNA of the CDR3 is TGTGCCAGCCAAACAGGGGGGAGAGACAATGAGCAGTTCTTC. Protein: CASQTGGRDNEQFF.

The chain uses TRBV18 and TRBJ2-7, with TRBD2 as a possible D gene (8 bases). The V gene lost 6 bases and the J gene lost 2 bases, with 20 bases spanning the gap. CDR3 size: 16 residues. Germline values: CDR1 KGHSH, CDR2 LQKENI. The CDR3 sequence: CASSNPRGRGAYEQYF. The CDR3 nucleotides read TGTGCCAGCTCCAATCCGAGGGGGCGGGGGGCCTACGAGCAGTACTTC.

J is TRBJ2-7 and V is TRBV5-5; the D gene is possibly TRBD2 (5 bases). Trimming took off 2 bases at V and 3 bases at J, with 9 bases between the two ends. Germline CDR1 reads SGHKS; CDR2 reads YYEKEE (reference sequence). The CDR3 spans 13 residues. This CDR3 reads CASSFGRDYEQYF. CDR3 nucleotides: TGTGCCAGCAGCTTTGGACGGGACTACGAGCAGTACTTC.

The genes are TRBV10-1 and TRBJ1-4; a possible D gene is TRBD1 (6 bases). CDR1 and CDR2 (germline): WNHNN, SYGVQD (reference sequence). Between the trimmed V and J ends, which lost 0 bases and 5 bases, there was a span of 13 bases. The CDR3 spans 16 residues. The CDR3, as DNA: TGCGCCAGCAGTGAGTCGCGGGGGCTCGGGAATGAAAAACTGTTTTTT. Translation gives CASSESRGLGNEKLFF.

This clone showed up just a few times. This rearrangement joins TRBV29-1 to TRBJ2-1, with D possibly TRBD2 on 5 matching bases. The CDR3 spans 14 residues. Germline CDR1 SQVTM, CDR2 ANQGSEA. V was cut by 4 bases and J by 0 bases, with 10 bases left in between. The CDR3 DNA reads TGCAGCGTTGGGTATACTAGCTCCTACAATGAGCAGTTCTTC. It encodes CSVGYTSSYNEQFF.

The V gene is TRBV25-1, the J gene TRBJ2-5; possibly TRBD2 for D (6 bases). The CDR3 sequence is 12 residues long. Germline V gene lookup returns CDR1 MGHDK and CDR2 SYGVNS. Trimming pared 4 bases from V and 3 bases from J, leaving 6 bases between. For the CDR3, the DNA is TGTGCCAGCAGTGGGGGGGAAGAGACCCAGTACTTC. This gives the protein CASSGGEETQYF.

The chain couples TRBV27 to TRBJ1-4, with 7 bases that match TRBD1. Losses at the gene ends were 3 bases for V and 6 bases for J; bases not matched to a gene: 4. CDR3 length: 14 residues. CDR1 and CDR2 from the germline V gene are MNHEY and SMNVEV (reference sequence). CDR3 DNA sequence: TGTGCCAGCAGTTTCACAGGGGCCCATGAAAAACTGTTTTTT. Its protein is CASSFTGAHEKLFF.

The rearrangement uses TRBV11-3 and TRBJ2-2; no clear D. This CDR3 contains 14 residues. V was shortened by 4 bases and J by 5 bases, with 11 bases between the two germline ends. CDR1 is SGHNT and CDR2 is YENEEA in the germline V gene. As DNA, the CDR3 is TGTGCCAGCAGCTCAACCAACAAGACCGGGGAGCTGTTTTTT. Protein product: CASSSTNKTGELFF. The entire variable domain, with the rest obtained from reference TRBV11-3 and TRBJ2-2, is as follows: EAGVVQSPRYKIIEKKQPVAFWCNPISGHNTLYWYLQNLGQGPELLIRYENEEAVDDSQLPKDRFSAERLKGVDSTLKIQPAELGDSAVYLCASSSTNKTGELFFGEGSRLTVL.

V and J are TRBV5-6 and TRBJ1-4; a possible D gene is TRBD1 (5 bases). V was trimmed by 2 bases and J by 3 bases, leaving 17 bases between them. The CDR3 covers 17 residues. Germline CDR1 SGHDT, CDR2 YYEEEE. CDR3 in amino acids: CASSFGHADPPNEKLFF. DNA of the CDR3: TGTGCCAGCAGCTTCGGACACGCCGATCCCCCTAATGAAAAACTGTTTTTT. The full variable domain, completed using reference TRBV5-6 and TRBJ1-4, is DAGVTQSPTHLIKTRGQQVTLRCSPKSGHDTVSWYQQALGQGPQFIFQYYEEEERQRGNFPDRFSGHQFPNYSSELNVNALLLGDSALYLCASSFGHADPPNEKLFFGSGTQLSVL.

This chain connects TRBV11-2 to TRBJ1-3; the D gene is possibly TRBD1 (6 bases). The ends were cut back, 5 bases at V and 0 bases at J, with 8 bases in the middle. CDR1 SGHAT and CDR2 FQNNGV come from the germline V gene. This CDR3 region has 14 residues. CDR3 coding DNA: TGTGCCAGCAGCCAGGGGCCCTCTGGAAACACCATATATTTT. Protein product: CASSQGPSGNTIYF. Combining the CDR3 with reference TRBV11-2 and TRBJ1-3 gives the whole variable domain EAGVAQSPRYKIIEKRQSVAFWCNPISGHATLYWYQQILGQGPKLLIQFQNNGVVDDSQLPKDRFSAERLKGVDSTLKIQPAKLEDSAVYLCASSQGPSGNTIYFGEGSWLTVV.

The rearrangement uses TRBV27 and TRBJ2-3, with 10 bases identical to TRBD1. The J segment lost 2 bases and the V segment lost 5 bases, leaving 7 bases of the junction unmatched. This CDR3 has 16 residues. CDR1 and CDR2 from the germline V gene are MNHEY and SMNVEV (reference sequence). This chain's CDR3 is CASSGQTGGPTDTQYF. Written as DNA, the CDR3 is TGTGCCAGCAGTGGACAGACAGGGGGCCCCACAGATACGCAGTATTTT.

V usage is TRBV27 and J usage is TRBJ2-2; 8 bases agree with TRBD2. V shed 7 bases and J 6 bases; nucleotides not matched to a gene: 10. The CDR3 has 15 residues. CDR1 is MNHEY and CDR2 is SMNVEV in the germline V gene (reference sequence). The CDR3 here is CASTGEREKAGELFF. CDR3 DNA: TGTGCCAGCACGGGGGAGCGGGAGAAGGCCGGGGAGCTGTTTTTT.

V is TRBV11-3 and J is TRBJ2-1; D is uncertain. Trimming cost V 1 base and J 0 bases, with 16 bases left between them. CDR1 is SGHNT, CDR2 YENEEA, per germline. The CDR3 has 18 amino acids. The CDR3 here is CASSLAFSTLHSYNEQFF. DNA for the CDR3: TGTGCCAGCAGCTTAGCGTTCAGTACACTACACTCCTACAATGAGCAGTTCTTC.

The chain couples TRBV4-3 to TRBJ2-5, with D tentatively TRBD2 (5 bases). V was clipped by 1 base and J by 2 bases, with 14 bases between them. In germline, CDR1 is LGHNA, CDR2 YSLEER. CDR3 size: 16 residues. The CDR3 bases are TGCGCCAGCAGCCAAGGGGAGCCTAGTCGGCAAGAGACCCAGTACTTC. This translates into CASSQGEPSRQETQYF.

This chain links TRBV19 with TRBJ2-3, with a weak D call TRBD2 (6 bases). CDR1 and CDR2 from the germline V gene are LNHDA and SQIVND (reference sequence). V was trimmed by 0 bases and J by 2 bases, leaving 12 bases between them. The CDR3 spans 16 residues. The CDR3 nucleotides are TGTGCCAGTAGTATAGATCGGGACTTGACCACAGATACGCAGTATTTT. Its translation is CASSIDRDLTTDTQYF.

The chain links TRBV29-1 to TRBJ2-5; D is possibly TRBD2 (7 bases). CDR3 length equals 17 residues. From germline, CDR1 is SQVTM and CDR2 ANQGSEA. The ends were cut back, 7 bases at V and 1 base at J, with 25 bases in the middle. CDR3 region: CSASIEGGGPVQETQYF. The CDR3, as DNA: TGCAGCGCCTCGATCGAGGGGGGGGGCCCGGTCCAAGAGACCCAGTACTTC.

Notes on this clone: Given the absence of the conserved phenylalanine or tryptophan at the CDR3 end, a read error is likely. The DNA is omitted, as the CDR3 cannot be located on it reliably, and the CDR3 follows TCRdb's listing. The chain links TRBV11-3 to TRBJ2-7; TRBD2 is the table's D call and was not checked against the DNA. In germline, CDR1 is SGHNT, CDR2 YENEEA. The CDR3 is 8 residues long, ends included. The CDR3 here is CASSPGLG.

The gene calls are TRBV5-6 and TRBJ1-2, with a weak D call TRBD1 (6 bases). V lost 4 bases and J 4 bases, leaving 11 bases between the germline ends. This CDR3 is built from 13 residues. CDR1 is SGHDT, CDR2 YYEEEE, per germline. The CDR3 region has the DNA TGTGCCAGCAGCCTCGACAGGTCCTATGGCTACACCTTC. It translates to CASSLDRSYGYTF. Using reference TRBV5-6 and TRBJ1-2 for the parts outside the CDR3, the full variable domain is DAGVTQSPTHLIKTRGQQVTLRCSPKSGHDTVSWYQQALGQGPQFIFQYYEEEERQRGNFPDRFSGHQFPNYSSELNVNALLLGDSALYLCASSLDRSYGYTFGSGTRLTVV.

For the CDR3, the DNA is TGTGCCAGTACTAAAGACAGGGGGAGAAATGAGCAGTTCTTC. This codes for CASTKDRGRNEQFF. This chain links TRBV19 with TRBJ2-1, with 9 bases matching TRBD1. Germline CDR1 reads LNHDA; CDR2 reads SQIVND (reference sequence). CDR3 length: 14 residues. The ends lost 7 bases at V and 7 bases at J; junction bases unmatched: 8. Combining the CDR3 with reference TRBV19 and TRBJ2-1 gives the whole variable domain DGGITQSPKYLFRKEGQNVTLSCEQNLNHDAMYWYRQDPGQGLRLIYYSQIVNDFQKGDIAEGYSVSREKKESFPLTVTSAQKNPTAFYLCASTKDRGRNEQFFGPGTRLTVL.

The chain carries TRBV4-2 and TRBJ2-2; 7 bases are shared with TRBD2. With V trimmed by 1 base and J by 5 bases, 7 bases remained unmatched. The CDR3 runs 16 residues. Per the germline V gene, CDR1 is LGHNA and CDR2 is YNFKEQ. CDR3 loop: CASSQVGGRATGELFF. The CDR3 nucleotides read TGTGCCAGCAGCCAAGTTGGGGGGAGGGCGACCGGGGAGCTGTTTTTT.

The chain recombines TRBV29-1 with TRBJ2-2; 7 bases fit TRBD1. The germline CDR1 and CDR2 sequences are SQVTM and ANQGSEA. Germline trimming cut 7 bases from V and 0 bases from J; bases unmatched to any gene: 17. The CDR3 contains 18 residues. The CDR3 bases are TGCAGCGCCCTCCCGACGGGACAGCGACTAACGAACACCGGGGAGCTGTTTTTT. Amino acids: CSALPTGQRLTNTGELFF.

The chain has TRBV4-2 and TRBJ1-3; D is possibly TRBD1 (5 bases). This CDR3 comprises 15 residues. V gave up 0 bases and J gave up 5 bases, with 11 bases separating them. Germline V CDR1 and CDR2: LGHNA, YNFKEQ. The chain's CDR3 is CASSQDPDTRNTIYF. As DNA, the CDR3 is TGTGCCAGCAGCCAAGACCCGGACACGAGAAACACCATATATTTT.

The rearrangement links TRBV4-3 to TRBJ2-7, with D tentatively TRBD1 (6 bases). The V gene lost 3 bases and the J gene lost 2 bases, with 17 bases spanning the gap. This CDR3 spans 16 amino acids. The germline gives CDR1 LGHNA, CDR2 YSLEER. The CDR3 DNA sequence: TGCGCCAGCAGCCAGAAACAGGGTACCGGACCCTACGAGCAGTACTTC. Encoded protein: CASSQKQGTGPYEQYF.

Here the CDR3 DNA reads TGTGCCAGCAGCCCGACAGGGGGCGCGGGGGAGACCCAGTACTTC. Translating gives CASSPTGGAGETQYF. This rearrangement joins TRBV28 to TRBJ2-5; 10 bases are a match to TRBD1. J was trimmed by 5 bases and V by 6 bases; bases with no gene match: 9. Germline CDR1 reads MDHEN; CDR2 reads SYDVKM. CDR3 length: 15 amino acids.

The chain links TRBV28 to TRBJ2-5; 13 bases fit TRBD2. The germline CDR1 and CDR2 sequences are MDHEN and SYDVKM. The trim removed 7 bases at V and 5 bases at J, leaving 13 bases unmatched. The CDR3 has 17 residues. The CDR3 bases are TGTGCCAGCAATTTCGGGACTAGCGGGGAGTGGGGCGAGACCCAGTACTTC. Its translation is CASNFGTSGEWGETQYF.

The chain employs TRBV28 and TRBJ2-6; tentative D call: TRBD1 (6 bases). Germline V gene data show CDR1 as MDHEN and CDR2 as SYDVKM. This CDR3 region has 19 residues. V lost 6 bases to trimming and J lost 0 bases, with 21 bases between them. CDR3 DNA sequence: TGTGCCAGCAGCCACAGCTTTGGACAGACACACTCTGGGGCCAACGTCCTGACTTTC. This codes for CASSHSFGQTHSGANVLTF.